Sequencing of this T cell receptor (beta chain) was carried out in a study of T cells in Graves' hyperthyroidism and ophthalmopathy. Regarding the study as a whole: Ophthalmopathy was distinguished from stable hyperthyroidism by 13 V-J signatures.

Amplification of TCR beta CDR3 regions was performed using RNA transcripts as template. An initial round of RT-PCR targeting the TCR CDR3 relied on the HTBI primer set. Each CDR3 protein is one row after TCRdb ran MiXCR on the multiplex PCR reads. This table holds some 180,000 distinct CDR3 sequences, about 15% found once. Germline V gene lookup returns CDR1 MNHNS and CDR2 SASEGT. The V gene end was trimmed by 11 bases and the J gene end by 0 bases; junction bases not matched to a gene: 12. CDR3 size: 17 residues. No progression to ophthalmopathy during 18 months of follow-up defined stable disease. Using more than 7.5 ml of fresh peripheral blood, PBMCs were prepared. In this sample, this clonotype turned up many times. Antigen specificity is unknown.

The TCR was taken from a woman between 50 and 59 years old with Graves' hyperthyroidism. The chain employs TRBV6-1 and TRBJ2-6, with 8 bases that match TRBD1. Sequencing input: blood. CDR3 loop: CAVPRDRLLSGANVLTF. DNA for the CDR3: TGTGCCGTCCCGAGGGACAGGCTACTCTCTGGGGCCAACGTCCTGACTTTC.